This TCR beta chain was documented in a study of cytomegalovirus exposure and HLA in healthy donors (dated by TCRdb to 2016 to 2017). About the full investigation: According to an earlier analysis of several hundred of the donors, about 179 million T cells yielded 117 million unique TCR beta sequences and 276 Gb of sequence data. An early release that covered roughly 600 HLA-typed donors contained 300 to 350 gigabases of sequencing data and tens of millions of unique TCR sequences. Among the roughly 370 genotyped donors, roughly 80% belonged to the genetic ancestry cluster associated with self-reported Caucasian donors. The aim of the study was to test whether cataloging public T cell receptors could identify signatures of past pathogen exposure. The study used immunosequencing to profile the T cell repertoires of approximately 640 subjects and linked those repertoires to cytomegalovirus serostatus. Along with the roughly 700-subject first cohort, a separate validation cohort of 120 different subjects was used. The study combined high-throughput TCR immunosequencing, statistical association of individual TCRs with disease status, and machine learning to predict cytomegalovirus infection status. A later analysis re-analyzed previously published TCR beta repertoires from approximately 700 donors and added high-resolution HLA genotyping to study TCR occurrence patterns. Rather than drawing on any new phenotypic data, the later analysis identified candidate immune exposures from TCR beta sequences and the way those sequences occurred across donors. An earlier analysis of 500 to 750 of the donors applied high-throughput TCR beta sequencing to assess whether each TCR beta V gene segment acted as functional or pseudogenic. Alongside the repertoire data, information on donor age, sex, ethnicity and CMV serostatus was compiled. Genome-wide SNP genotypes for about 65% of the roughly 700 donors were used in a later genetic analysis, which treated that subset as a discovery cohort. All discovery cohort repertoires had been generated on a single sequencing platform. HLA typing included class I and class II loci at four-digit resolution. The number of typed donors differed by locus: about 629-630 for A, B, C, DRB1 and DQB1; 522 for DQA1; fewer than 610 for DPA1; and some 430 for DPB1. Four to six DR-DQ haplotypes were handled as single units for association and clustering because linkage in the cohort was strong. Among about 360 genotyped donors of the cohort, an average of 235,054 unique TCR beta nucleotide sequences were sequenced per donor, 15% to 20% of them non-productive. Broader findings and caveats from the paper: The classifier was reported to diagnose cytomegalovirus status with high specificity and sensitivity in both the original and validation cohorts. Correlated functional status among segregating V segments might be attributable to linkage disequilibrium, but an unknown experimental factor could not be ruled out. In a later analysis, most CMV-associated TCR beta chains were found to appear HLA-restricted, with HLA associations seemingly driven largely by CMV exposure. A cluster of highly shared sequence variants was judged likely to be a technical artifact of the sequencing pipeline. Because the 87-base-pair reads could not distinguish some IMGT-functional V segments, including TRBV6-2 and TRBV6-3, those segments were excluded. Across donors, most TCR sequences were observed very rarely, whereas some public TCRs were present in many individuals. In a later analysis, several top co-occurrence clusters were reported to appear linked to parvovirus B19, influenza, CMV and Epstein-Barr virus. For the cohort, immune exposure information was limited to CMV serostatus. In an earlier analysis of more than 450 of the donors, most TCR beta V segments were observed in productive rearrangements about 90% or about 30% of the time, broadly matching IMGT annotations. The authors suggested that the approach could potentially be generalized to other disease states and immunological phenotypes. In a later analysis, HLA-associated TCR beta chains showed more clonal expansion and lower generation probabilities than non-associated chains that were equally common. A further reported finding was that TCR beta sequences accurately predicted the HLA-A and HLA-B alleles for most subjects in the first cohort. A later genetic analysis associated a missense DCLRE1C variant with V-gene and J-gene trimming of TCR beta chains, and an independent cohort replicated the association. The study gave a list of some 150 TCR beta chains associated with cytomegalovirus. According to a later analysis, TCR association rates differed among HLA loci, with DRB1 alleles showing the most associated TCRs and HLA-C alleles showing the fewest. In a later genetic analysis, fewer N-insertions in productive TCRs were reported among donors in an Asian-associated ancestry cluster than the approximately 710-donor mean. This cohort had only TCR beta chains sequenced, and the lack of alpha or paired-chain data limited which features could be detected. Because counts were too low, 15 to 20 rarely observed V segments, including chromosome 9 orphons, were excluded from the earlier analysis of under 650 of the donors. Because some donors lacked HLA typing at each locus, the association tests relied only on the typed subset. The presence/absence analyses assumed that sequencing depth was roughly uniform across donors, and that assumption may not be true. When HLA alleles, especially DR and DQ, strongly co-occurred, TCR associations were difficult to assign to individual alleles. At a false discovery rate of 0.05, a later analysis linked some 18,000 TCR beta sequences to specific HLA alleles. Three of the identified cytomegalovirus-associated TCR beta chains were confirmed in vitro to be specific for cytomegalovirus antigens.

The cohort comprised hundreds of healthy bone marrow donors. All cohort members were sampled while nominally healthy, although unrecorded immune exposures were likely present. The donor tested CMV seronegative, placing the donor among the 352 seronegative members of the cohort. Every donor gave a peripheral blood sample, and the peripheral blood mononuclear cells from that sample were used for TCR beta sequencing. Genomic DNA was extracted from the blood cell samples with the Qiagen DNeasy Blood Extraction Kit. A word on this clone: The antigen it recognizes is unknown.

CDR1 and CDR2, looked up from the germline V gene (reference sequence), are PRHDT and FYEKMQ. Relative to germline, V is missing 4 bases and J is missing 10 bases, with 6 bases of the junction outside any gene match. CDR3 length: 15 amino acids, cysteine to phenylalanine. Left in the record is the CDR3 DNA by itself, 45 bases read in frame from the first base. The receptor library was made with the immunoSEQ multiplex PCR assay. For the multiplex PCR, a mixture combining 60 forward primers for TCR Vbeta segments and 13 reverse primers for TCR Jbeta segments was used. A multiplex PCR assay on genomic DNA amplified the CDR3 region of rearranged TCR beta genes. The amplified TCR beta libraries were sequenced on the Illumina HiSeq System as 87-base-pair reads. From the authors' description of their analysis: In a later analysis, 80 million or so unique TCR beta chains were counted across the approximately 670 repertoires, and roughly 11 million of these chains were shared by at least two donors. Raw reads were error-corrected and collapsed into unique sequences by a nearest-neighbor algorithm in which closely related sequences were merged to remove PCR and sequencing errors. CDR3 sequences were aligned to IMGT reference sequences to assign V, D and J gene segments. Each retained sequence needed at least a six-nucleotide match to both a V gene segment and a J gene segment. Rearrangements were classified as productive when the CDR3 lacked stop codons and remained in frame with V and J, and all other rearrangements were classified as non-productive. Following IMGT convention, CDR3 was defined as the stretch from the second conserved V-encoded cysteine up to the conserved J-encoded phenylalanine. Sequences without an unambiguous match to a single V gene segment were excluded from the earlier analysis of 450 to 650 of the donors. An earlier analysis of some 500 of the donors classified V segments as functional when productive rearrangements were above 56.7% and as segregating when the standard deviation between donors was above 5%. A statistical classification framework was built for diagnosing cytomegalovirus status from the catalog of TCR beta chain sequences. V and J gene assignment, in a later analysis, came from comparing TCR nucleotide sequences with IMGT/GENE-DB human TR gene sequences. Using the TCRdist pipeline, a later analysis assigned CDR3 sequences along with most-parsimonious VDJ recombination scenarios. In a later analysis, each TCR beta chain was defined by its CDR3 amino acid sequence together with its V-gene family, and reads without a unique V-gene family were excluded. As a way to deal with suspected cross-contamination and a sequencing artifact, a later analysis dropped over 550 nucleotide sequences that were highly shared and had low generation probability. In a later analysis, a clonal expansion index for each public chain was calculated from normalized within-repertoire ranks of inferred template counts. In a later analysis, generation probabilities were computed with a VDJ recombination model fitted to out-of-frame rearrangements, and the resulting probabilities were checked against IGoR. A later analysis scored TCR-TCR, TCR-HLA and TCR-CMV co-occurrence with hypergeometric tests, applying a repertoire-size bias correction to TCR pairs. A later analysis estimated false discovery rates by permuting HLA or CMV assignments 20 times. In a later analysis, co-occurring TCRs were grouped using DBSCAN, with TCRdist sequence similarity added in when clustering inside HLA-allele-positive subsets. Co-occurrence clustering excluded repertoires with fewer than 30,000 or more than 120,000 public chains, plus five with anomalous nucleotide sharing. Held by TCRdb, this immuneACCESS table contains in-frame sequences only and omits some clones. Under half of the omission traces to an unresolved V gene where checked; the cause of the rest is unknown. V and J calls plus clone size are reproduced from that table; the DNA served to infer D and trimming. This sample's table lists about 150,000 clones. Roughly 2% of the sample belongs to the ten largest clones.

Sequencing input: PBMCs. This receptor was obtained from a man in his thirties or forties in good health and CMV-seronegative. Recombination joined TRBV13 with TRBJ2-1, and 14 bases in between align with TRBD2. Read as DNA, the sequence is TGTGCCAGCAGCTCTTCGACTAGCGGGAGGGGGGAGCAGTTCTTC. Its translation is CASSSSTSGRGEQFF.